A single sample is the source of the 30 T cell receptor beta chains below, sequenced in a study of T cell responses to AZD1222 COVID-19 vaccine. Generated by immunoSEQ multiplex PCR, the TCRdb table keeps only in-frame clones and is missing some. The repertoire has about 110,000 clones, under 95% of them found once; the top ten carry about 20%. The sequencing here drew on peripheral blood, taken on day 0 of AZD1222 vaccination. Every receptor here comes from an adult in good health.

The rearrangement joins TRBV5-8 to TRBJ1-5; maybe TRBD1 (5 bases). There are 15 residues in the CDR3. With 2 bases removed from V and 7 bases from J, the gap between germline ends came to 16 bases. Germline CDR1 SGHTS, CDR2 YDEGEE. This chain's CDR3 is CASSFGAREGQPQHF. The CDR3 DNA sequence: TGTGCCAGCAGCTTCGGAGCTAGGGAGGGGCAGCCCCAGCATTTT. Full variable domain (outside the CDR3, taken from reference TRBV5-8 and TRBJ1-5): EAGVTQSPTHLIKTRGQQATLRCSPISGHTSVYWYQQALGLGLQFLLWYDEGEERNRGNFPPRFSGRQFPNYSSELNVNALELEDSALYLCASSFGAREGQPQHFGDGTRLSIL.

This clone came up a few times. The CDR3, as DNA: TGTGCCATCAGTCAGACTGACAGGGTTGAGACCCAGTACTTC. Translating gives CAISQTDRVETQYF. The genes are TRBV10-3 and TRBJ2-5, with TRBD1 matching 7 bases. CDR3 length: 14 residues. Germline V gene sequence: CDR1 ENHRY, CDR2 SYGVKD. The junction had 8 bases not matched to a gene; V was cut back by 5 bases and J by 5 bases.

The chain recombines TRBV6-4 with TRBJ2-1, with 10 bases that match TRBD2. The J segment lost 7 bases and the V segment lost 6 bases, leaving 12 bases of the junction unmatched. The germline gives CDR1 MRHNA, CDR2 SNTAGT. There are 16 residues in the CDR3. The chain's CDR3 is CASSRSGIAGGNEQFF. The CDR3 DNA reads as TGTGCCAGCAGCCGTAGTGGGATAGCGGGGGGAAATGAGCAGTTCTTC.

This chain links TRBV5-6 with TRBJ1-1; D not resolved. Germline V gene lookup returns CDR1 SGHDT and CDR2 YYEEEE. The CDR3 has 16 amino acids. Trimming removed 1 base at V and 2 bases at J, with 15 bases between. The CDR3 nucleotides read TGTGCCAGCAGCTTGCCCGCCAGGTCACGAAACACTGAAGCTTTCTTT. Translation gives CASSLPARSRNTEAFF.

V is TRBV5-4 and J is TRBJ2-1; TRBD1 matches 8 bases. With V trimmed by 4 bases and J by 1 base, 7 bases remained unmatched. The CDR3 has 16 amino acids. In germline, CDR1 is SGHNT, CDR2 YYREEE (reference sequence). For the CDR3, the DNA is TGTGCCAGCAGCGACGAAAGGACAGGGTCCTACAATGAGCAGTTCTTC. Translation: CASSDERTGSYNEQFF.

The chain carries TRBV18 and TRBJ2-3; TRBD1 might be the D (6 bases). Germline V gene sequence: CDR1 KGHSH, CDR2 LQKENI. This CDR3 region has 20 residues. V was pared by 5 bases and J by 4 bases, with 31 bases between. The CDR3: CASSAIVQASGSNRADTQYF. The CDR3 bases are TGTGCCAGCTCAGCCATTGTACAGGCGTCAGGATCCAACAGGGCAGATACGCAGTATTTT.

The rearrangement links TRBV28 to TRBJ1-3, with D perhaps matching TRBD1 (5 bases). Germline CDR1 MDHEN, CDR2 SYDVKM. Trimming took off 6 bases at V and 0 bases at J, with 12 bases between the two ends. CDR3 length: 15 amino acids. CDR3 nucleotides: TGTGCCAGCAGACCCCAGGGTTACTCTGGAAACACCATATATTTT. Amino acid sequence: CASRPQGYSGNTIYF. The variable domain in full, with the rest retrieved from reference TRBV28 and TRBJ1-3, is DVKVTQSSRYLVKRTGEKVFLECVQDMDHENMFWYRQDPGLGLRLIYFSYDVKMKEKGDIPEGYSVSREKKERFSLILESASTNQTSMYLCASRPQGYSGNTIYFGEGSWLTVV.

This sequence joins TRBV7-9 and TRBJ1-1; tentative D call: TRBD1 (5 bases). This CDR3 region has 14 residues. The germline CDR1 and CDR2 sequences are SEHNR and FQNEAQ (reference sequence). V lost 1 base and J lost 4, with 10 bases in between. The CDR3 sequence is CASSLGVGGTEAFF. The CDR3 nucleotides read TGTGCCAGCAGCTTAGGGGTTGGGGGCACTGAAGCTTTCTTT.

This clone was detected only a few times. The chain has TRBV11-2 and TRBJ1-4, with D uncertain. With 1 base removed from V and 4 bases from J, the gap between germline ends came to 7 bases. The CDR3 sequence is 14 residues long. Germline V lookup: CDR1 SGHAT, CDR2 FQNNGV. The CDR3 here is CASSLGRNNEKLFF. The CDR3 DNA reads TGTGCCAGCAGCTTAGGGCGGAATAATGAAAAACTGTTTTTT.

The V gene is TRBV19, the J gene TRBJ1-2; TRBD1 is a possible D gene (6 bases). Germline CDR1 and CDR2: LNHDA and SQIVND (reference sequence). The CDR3 loop spans 17 amino acids. Trimming removed 3 bases at V and 4 bases at J, with 21 bases between. The CDR3 region has the DNA TGTGCCAGTAGTATCTCCGGGACACAGTCTGATCTCTATGGCTACACCTTC. Translating it yields CASSISGTQSDLYGYTF.

This clone was observed a single time. The chain has TRBV3-1 (or the pseudogene TRBV3-2) and TRBJ2-7, with no clear D. The V end was cut by 0 bases, the J end by 0 bases, with 12 bases between. The CDR3 totals 16 residues. Per the germline V gene, CDR1 is LGHDT and CDR2 is YNNKEL (reference sequence). The CDR3 nucleotides read TGTGCCAGCAGCCAAGAAATCGCGGTATCCTCCTACGAGCAGTACTTC. This translates into CASSQEIAVSSYEQYF.

The gene calls are TRBV3-1 (or the pseudogene TRBV3-2) and TRBJ2-2; TRBD2 matches at 8 bases. This CDR3 contains 15 residues. V was pared by 10 bases and J by 0 bases, with 7 bases of the junction left unmatched. Per the germline V gene, CDR1 is LGHDT and CDR2 is YNNKEL (reference sequence). This CDR3 is CATRRGATNTGELFF. In DNA, the CDR3 is TGTGCCACCCGGCGGGGGGCGACGAACACCGGGGAGCTGTTTTTT.

The V and J genes are TRBV7-9 and TRBJ1-2; 8 positions match TRBD1. Looked up from germline, CDR1 is SEHNR and CDR2 is FQNEAQ (reference sequence). The V and J ends lost 0 bases and 3 bases, in that order; junction bases with no gene match: 3. This CDR3 contains 15 residues. The CDR3 coding sequence is TGTGCCAGCAGCTTAGCACAGGGGGAGGACTATGGCTACACCTTC. Its translation is CASSLAQGEDYGYTF.

This clone has only one observation. The rearrangement links TRBV7-2 to TRBJ2-7; the match to TRBD1 covers 10 bases. Germline loops: CDR1 SGHTA, CDR2 FQGNSA. The CDR3 loop spans 14 amino acids. The ends lost 4 bases at V and 5 bases at J; junction bases unmatched: 5. CDR3: CASSWDRGTNEQYF. In DNA, the CDR3 is TGTGCCAGCAGCTGGGACAGGGGAACGAACGAGCAGTACTTC.

The gene calls are TRBV13 and TRBJ2-2, with D perhaps TRBD2 (5 bases). Germline V gene lookup returns CDR1 PRHDT and CDR2 FYEKMQ (reference sequence). The CDR3 runs to 15 residues. Trimming pared 5 bases from V and 4 bases from J, leaving 14 bases between. CDR3 DNA: TGTGCCAGCAGCCGATTTACCAGCGGCACCGGGGAGCTGTTTTTT. The encoded protein is CASSRFTSGTGELFF.

The chain recombines TRBV3-1 (or the pseudogene TRBV3-2) with TRBJ1-2, with 7 bases fitting TRBD1. CDR1 and CDR2 (germline): LGHDT, YNNKEL (reference sequence). The trim removed 1 base at V and 7 bases at J, leaving 6 bases unmatched. CDR3 length: 14 amino acids. The CDR3 protein is CASSQVQGEIGYTF. The CDR3 nucleotides are TGTGCCAGCAGCCAAGTTCAGGGGGAGATTGGCTACACCTTC.

The chain links TRBV6-1 to TRBJ2-7; D is perhaps TRBD1 (6 bases). Germline V gives CDR1 MNHNS, CDR2 SASEGT. The CDR3 runs 15 residues. With 2 bases removed from V and 5 bases from J, the gap between germline ends came to 16 bases. This chain's CDR3 is CASSEKVGGSDEQYF. CDR3 DNA sequence: TGTGCCAGCAGTGAAAAAGTAGGGGGTAGTGACGAGCAGTACTTC.

This rearrangement joins TRBV4-1 to TRBJ2-7; D gene uncertain. The CDR3 is 11 residues long. V shed 5 bases and J shed 0 bases, with 2 bases lying between them. Germline V lookup: CDR1 MGHRA, CDR2 YSYEKL. CDR3: CASSSSYEQYF. The CDR3 nucleotides are TGCGCCAGCAGCTCCTCCTACGAGCAGTACTTC.

The V call is TRBV21-1, the J call TRBJ1-1; the D call of TRBD1 is as the table states it, not checked on the DNA. TRBV21-1 is a known pseudogene. This CDR3 is built from 15 residues. The CDR3: CASSTSRQGNTEAFF. CDR3 bases: TGTGCCAGCAGCACATCTAGACAGGGGAACACTGAAGCTTTCTTT.

CDR3 nucleotides: TGTGCCAGCAGCGTAGACTCCGGCGAGTACACTGAAGCTTTCTTT. This sequence encodes CASSVDSGEYTEAFF. V and J are TRBV9 and TRBJ1-1, with D hard to call. The V gene's germline CDR1 is SGDLS and CDR2 YYNGEE. V was shortened by 0 bases and J by 3 bases, with 12 bases between the two germline ends. This CDR3 has 15 residues.

The V and J genes are TRBV16 and TRBJ2-7, with a possible D match to TRBD2 (7 bases). Germline CDR1 is KGHSY and CDR2 is FQNENV. The CDR3 runs to 15 residues. Trimming stripped 3 bases from V and 0 bases from J, with 12 bases between. CDR3 in DNA: TGTGCCAGCAGCCACATACGGGGGGCCTCCTACGAGCAGTACTTC. Encoded protein: CASSHIRGASYEQYF.

The CDR3 DNA reads as TGTGCCAGCAGTCTGGGGAATAGCAATCAGCCCCAGCATTTT. This sequence encodes CASSLGNSNQPQHF. The chain links TRBV6-2 or TRBV6-3 to TRBJ1-5; unclear D gene. The CDR3 sequence is 14 residues long. CDR1 and CDR2 (germline): MNHEY, SVGEGT. Trimming pared 5 bases from V and 0 bases from J, leaving 8 bases between.

The chain employs TRBV6-2 or TRBV6-3 and TRBJ1-5; D unresolved. The CDR3 is 15 amino acids. The germline gives CDR1 MNHEY, CDR2 SVGEGT. V gave up 5 bases and J gave up 5 bases, with 16 bases separating them. The DNA of the CDR3 is TGTGCCAGCAGTCCGGGCTCGAGGCGCGATCAGCCCCAGCATTTT. Amino acid sequence: CASSPGSRRDQPQHF.

The chain uses TRBV30 and TRBJ2-1; D is undetermined. The CDR3 extends over 11 amino acids. V gave up 2 bases and J gave up 7 bases, with 6 bases separating them. The germline V gene has CDR1 GTSNPN and CDR2 SVGIG (reference sequence). The CDR3 nucleotides are TGTGCCTGGAGTCGGAGAAATGAGCAGTTCTTC. Amino acid sequence: CAWSRRNEQFF.

This chain links TRBV3-1 (or the pseudogene TRBV3-2) with TRBJ1-2, with TRBD1 matching 7 bases. CDR3 length: 15 residues. V shed 4 bases, J shed 2 bases, and the junction held 7 bases outside the gene matches. Germline CDR1 reads LGHDT; CDR2 reads YNNKEL (reference sequence). The CDR3 protein is CASSPRDRDNYGYTF. DNA for the CDR3: TGTGCCAGCAGCCCCCGGGACAGAGACAACTATGGCTACACCTTC.

The V call is TRBV3-1 (or the pseudogene TRBV3-2), the J call TRBJ1-1, with a possible D match to TRBD1 (5 bases). The CDR3 consists of 15 residues. Per germline, CDR1 LGHDT and CDR2 YNNKEL (reference sequence). Trimming shortened V by 1 base and J by 2 bases, and 11 bases separated the two germline ends. CDR3: CASSQVPGLNTEAFF. CDR3 nucleotide sequence: TGTGCCAGCAGCCAAGTTCCAGGGCTAAACACTGAAGCTTTCTTT.

This clone was seen once. The J gene is TRBJ1-1, the V gene TRBV6-5; D perhaps matches TRBD1 (6 bases). The CDR3 extends over 13 amino acids. Germline V gives CDR1 MNHEY, CDR2 SVGAGI. The ends were cut back, 5 bases at V and 5 bases at J, with 12 bases in the middle. The CDR3 protein is CASSRRGGTEAFF. The CDR3 coding sequence is TGTGCCAGCAGTCGCAGGGGCGGAACTGAAGCTTTCTTT.

The chain carries TRBV19 and TRBJ1-6, with D perhaps matching TRBD1 (6 bases). This CDR3 has 15 amino acids. V was trimmed by 5 bases and J by 9 bases, leaving 17 bases between them. Germline CDR1 LNHDA, CDR2 SQIVND (reference sequence). The CDR3 spells CASSSWGAGGSPLHF. The CDR3 DNA follows: TGTGCCAGTAGTTCGTGGGGGGCCGGGGGTTCACCCCTCCACTTT.

The chain couples TRBV7-3 to TRBJ1-6; D uncertain. The CDR3 is 14 amino acids. The V gene's germline CDR1 is SGHTA and CDR2 FQGTGA. V was cut by 2 bases and J by 10 bases, with 12 bases left in between. The chain's CDR3 is CASSLGGSWSPLHF. The CDR3, as DNA: TGTGCCAGCAGCTTAGGAGGGTCTTGGTCACCCCTCCACTTT.

The rearrangement uses TRBV6-5 and TRBJ1-6, with a tentative D call TRBD1 (5 bases). V gave up 6 bases and J gave up 7 bases, with 10 bases separating them. This CDR3 region has 13 residues. Germline lookup yields CDR1 MNHEY and CDR2 SVGAGI. The CDR3 region is CASRRGKNSPLHF. In DNA form, the CDR3 reads TGTGCCAGCAGAAGGGGCAAGAATTCACCCCTCCACTTT.